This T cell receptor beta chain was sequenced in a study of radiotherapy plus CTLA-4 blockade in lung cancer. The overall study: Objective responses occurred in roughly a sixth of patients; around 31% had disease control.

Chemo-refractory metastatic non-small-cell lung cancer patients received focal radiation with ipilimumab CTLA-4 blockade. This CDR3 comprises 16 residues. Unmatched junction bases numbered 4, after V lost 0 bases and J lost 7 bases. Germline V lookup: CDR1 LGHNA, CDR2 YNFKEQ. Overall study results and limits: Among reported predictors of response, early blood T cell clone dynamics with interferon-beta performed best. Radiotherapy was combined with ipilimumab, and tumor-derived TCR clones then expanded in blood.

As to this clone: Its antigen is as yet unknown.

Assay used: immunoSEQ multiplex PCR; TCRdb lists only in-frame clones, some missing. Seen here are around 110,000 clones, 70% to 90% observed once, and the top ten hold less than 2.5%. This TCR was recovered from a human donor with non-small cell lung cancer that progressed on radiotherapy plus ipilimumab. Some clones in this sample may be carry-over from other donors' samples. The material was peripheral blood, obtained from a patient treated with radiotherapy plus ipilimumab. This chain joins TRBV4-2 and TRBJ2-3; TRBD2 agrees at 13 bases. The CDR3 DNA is TGTGCCAGCAGCCAAGAACTAGCGGGGGGGCTACATACGCAGTATTTT. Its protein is CASSQELAGGLHTQYF.